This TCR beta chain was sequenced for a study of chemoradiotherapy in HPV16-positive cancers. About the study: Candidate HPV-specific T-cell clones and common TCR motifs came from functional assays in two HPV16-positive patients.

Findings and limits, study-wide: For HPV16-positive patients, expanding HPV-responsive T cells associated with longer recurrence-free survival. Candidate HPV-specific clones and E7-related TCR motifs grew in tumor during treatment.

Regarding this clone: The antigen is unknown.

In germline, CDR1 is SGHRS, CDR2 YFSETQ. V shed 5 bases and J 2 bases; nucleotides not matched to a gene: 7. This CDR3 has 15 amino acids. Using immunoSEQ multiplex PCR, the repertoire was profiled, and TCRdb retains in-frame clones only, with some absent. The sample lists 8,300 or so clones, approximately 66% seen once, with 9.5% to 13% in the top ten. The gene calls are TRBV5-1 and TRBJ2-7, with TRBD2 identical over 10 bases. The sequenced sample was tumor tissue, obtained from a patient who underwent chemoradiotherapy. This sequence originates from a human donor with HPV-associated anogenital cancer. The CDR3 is CASRVTSGRTYEQYF. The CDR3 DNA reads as TGCGCCAGCAGAGTGACTAGCGGGCGGACCTACGAGCAGTACTTC.